These T cell receptor beta chains were read from a single sample in a study of T cell changes during pregnancy in multiple sclerosis. Libraries were prepared by immunoSEQ multiplex PCR; TCRdb keeps only in-frame clonotypes and omits some of them. The sample lists 100,000 or so clones; about 90% were seen once. Sequenced here: peripheral blood, sampled in the second trimester of pregnancy. All receptors come from a female donor with multiple sclerosis, enrolled in a pregnancy study. Both conserved end residues are part of each CDR3. The D gene is left open where the match is weak. A row's size may be missing; if present it is once, few, many or a size class.

v_gene	d_gene	j_gene	abundance	CDR3nt	CDR3aa
TRBV27	-	TRBJ1-1	once	TGTGCCAGCAGGCGGACGGGACTCGGAACTGAAGCTTTCTTT	CASRRTGLGTEAFF
TRBV19	TRBD2	TRBJ2-1	-	TGTGCCAGTAGTCAAACGGGACTAGCGGGAGGGCCGGATCTCTACAATGAGCAGTTCTTC	CASSQTGLAGGPDLYNEQFF
TRBV7-7	TRBD1	TRBJ2-1	-	TGTGCTAGCAGCTTAGAGTCGGGACAGGGCGTCAATGAGCAGTTCTTC	CASSLESGQGVNEQFF
TRBV15	TRBD1	TRBJ1-4	-	TGTGCCACCACCGGGACAGCGTTTAATGAAAAACTGTTTTTT	CATTGTAFNEKLFF
TRBV2	TRBD1	TRBJ1-5	once	TGTGCCAGCAGCGAGGGGGCATCGTATAGCAATCAGCCCCAGCATTTT	CASSEGASYSNQPQHF
TRBV11-1	-	TRBJ2-3	-	TGTGCCAGCAGCCCCCGGGGGTATACAGATACGCAGTATTTT	CASSPRGYTDTQYF
TRBV15	-	TRBJ2-2	-	TGTGCCACCAGCAGAGACGGGGTTGACGGGGAGCTGTTTTTT	CATSRDGVDGELFF
TRBV5-4	TRBD2	TRBJ2-1	-	TGTGCCAGCAGCTTGCAAGGGACTAGAACTGAGCAGTTCTTC	CASSLQGTRTEQFF
TRBV5-1	TRBD1	TRBJ1-5	once	TGCGCCAGCAGCTTGGGACAGGGGAACAATCAGCCCCAGCATTTT	CASSLGQGNNQPQHF
TRBV27	-	TRBJ2-7	-	TGTGCCAGCAGTCCGGTCAGTGCTGGGAGGAACGAGCAGTACTTC	CASSPVSAGRNEQYF
TRBV14	TRBD2	TRBJ2-5	-	TGTGCCAGCAGCCACCTAGCGGGGGTCGGTACAGGGGAGACCCAGTACTTC	CASSHLAGVGTGETQYF
TRBV6-6	TRBD1	TRBJ2-1	-	TGTGCCAGCAGCAAGGGGGCTAACAATGAGCAGTTCTTC	CASSKGANNEQFF
TRBV6-5	TRBD1	TRBJ1-4	-	TGTGCCAGCAGTTCCAGGGGGCAAGGGGAAAAACTGTTTTTT	CASSSRGQGEKLFF
TRBV19	TRBD2	TRBJ2-3	-	TGTGCCAGTAGTCCTTCACTAGCGGGAGGCACAGATACGCAGTATTTT	CASSPSLAGGTDTQYF
TRBV29-1	TRBD1	TRBJ1-1	-	TGCAGCGTTGCACAGACAGGGGATAACACTGAAGCTTTCTTT	CSVAQTGDNTEAFF
TRBV5-1	TRBD1	TRBJ1-1	once	TGCGCCAGCAGCTTACAGGGGGCTCAGGATGAAGCTTTCTTT	CASSLQGAQDEAFF
TRBV11-2	TRBD2	TRBJ2-7	-	TGTGCCAGCAGCTTATTGATCGGGAGGGCCCTCTACGAGCAGTACTTC	CASSLLIGRALYEQYF
TRBV6-5	-	TRBJ1-1	few	TGTGCCAGCAGTTACTCCACAGGCTCTGAAGCTTTCTTT	CASSYSTGSEAFF